This T cell receptor (beta chain) originates from a study of cytomegalovirus exposure and HLA in healthy donors. Study-wide points: The analysis excluded some indistinguishable V segments, including TRBV6-2 and TRBV6-3. CMV antigen specificity of three CMV-associated chains was confirmed in vitro.

The PCR ran on 60 Vbeta and 13 Jbeta primers. Generated by immunoSEQ multiplex PCR, the TCRdb table keeps only in-frame clones and is missing some. Among around 88,000 clones listed, under 85% were seen once. Germline V lookup: CDR1 SGDLS, CDR2 YYNGEE. The CDR3 runs 16 residues. With V trimmed by 0 bases and J by 1 base, 3 bases remained unmatched. In regard to this clone: The antigen remains undetermined.

This TCR came from a middle-aged woman in good health and CMV-seropositive. The sample was PBMCs. The J gene is TRBJ2-3, the V gene TRBV9, with 9 positions matching TRBD2. CDR3 region: CASSVGASGGTDTQYF. The CDR3 nucleotides read TGTGCCAGCAGCGTAGGGGCTAGCGGGGGCACAGATACGCAGTATTTT.